The entry below gives a single TCR beta chain sequence along with its context. The V segment lost 6 bases and the J segment 6 bases; nucleotides outside the gene matches: 6. CDR3 length: 13 residues. Germline V gives CDR1 MDHEN, CDR2 SYDVKM. The source of the sample is a study of blood T cell repertoires in COVID-19. Study overall: Both acute and convalescent COVID-19 samples were obtained from the United States, Italy and Spain. T cells, B-cell-depleted T cells, or PBMCs supplied cDNA or gDNA.

Original data processing: Reference gene primers were amplified, and this amplification served to estimate nucleated cell counts. Sequencing was performed with immunoSEQ multiplex PCR; in TCRdb, only in-frame clones are kept and a portion is missing. The DNA gave D and trimming, while V, J and clone size come from that table. The sample records about 180,000 clones, around 73% being singletons. The clonotype comes from a woman aged 50 to 60 who had recovered from COVID-19. Sequenced input: PBMCs or T cells enriched from blood (not recorded which). The chain combines TRBV28 with TRBJ2-7; 9 positions match TRBD1. This CDR3 is CASRGGQGPEQYF. DNA of the CDR3: TGTGCCAGCAGAGGGGGACAGGGCCCCGAGCAGTACTTC.